These 5 T cell receptor beta chains originate from one sample sequenced in a study of tumor-infiltrating lymphocytes in primary liver carcinoma. Extraction of RNA together with DNA used about 20-34 mg of unsorted bulk tissue. The template, about 550 ng total RNA, yielded TCR beta cDNA made with a constant-region primer. TCR beta libraries came from three nested multiplex PCR rounds using slightly modified ARM-PCR. The opening two PCR rounds, about 11 cycles each, paired TRBV1-TRBV30 forward primers with a C-beta reverse primer. TCRdb called the multiplex PCR reads again in MiXCR, with one record for every CDR3 protein. In the table there are fewer than 80,000 distinct CDR3 sequences, 69% of which are singletons. Material for sequencing was tumor-adjacent normal liver tissue. The receptors shown here come from a man in his forties with primary liver carcinoma and hepatitis B virus infection.

Comments on this clonotype: Just one base apart from a much larger clone, this may be a read error. This sequence joins TRBV7-9 and TRBJ1-2; D ambiguous. The CDR3 runs 14 residues. V was cut by 8 bases and J by 1 base, with 14 bases left in between. Germline loops: CDR1 SEHNR, CDR2 FQNEAQ (reference sequence). CDR3 protein: CASCPQVDNYGYTF. The CDR3 DNA reads as TGTGCCAGCTGCCCCCAGGTGGATAACTATGGCTACACCTTC.

As to this clonotype: This sequence may be a read error, since a much larger clone differs from it by one base. V and J are TRBV25-1 and TRBJ2-7; unclear D gene. Trimming removed 6 bases at V and 5 bases at J, with 20 bases between. The CDR3 runs 15 residues. CDR1 and CDR2 from the germline V gene are MGHDK and SYGVNS. The CDR3 loop reads CASRGNAESVNEQYF. The CDR3 nucleotides are TGTGCCAGCAGAGGTAATGCAGAGTCCGTGAACGAGCAGTACTTC.

On this clonotype: Mismatch with germline at one junction end may stem from a read error. The chain is built from TRBV28 and TRBJ1-1; TRBD1 is a possible D gene (6 bases). CDR1 is MDHEN, CDR2 SYDVKM, per germline. The CDR3 has 13 amino acids. CDR3 loop: CVTLNRANTEAFF. CDR3 in DNA: TGTGTCACCCTGAACAGGGCAAACACCGAAGCTTTCTTT.

This clonotype was counted ten times or more. This rearrangement joins TRBV11-1 to TRBJ2-2; D remains ambiguous. CDR1 and CDR2 from the germline V gene are SGHAT and FQDESV (reference sequence). Deletions cut 3 bases from V and 3 bases from J, with 5 bases between. This CDR3 contains 13 residues. DNA for the CDR3: TGTGCCAGCAGCTTTTGGGACACCGGGGAGCTGTTTTTT. Residues: CASSFWDTGELFF.

As regards this clonotype: It is likely a read error, because the conserved phenylalanine at the end of the CDR3 is missing. The genes are TRBV29-1 and TRBJ1-4; D gene unclear. Per the germline V gene, CDR1 is SQVTM and CDR2 is ANQGSEA. The CDR3 contains 14 residues. The CDR3 is CSVMARMANERLFL. For the CDR3, the DNA is TGCAGCGTTATGGCCCGGATGGCTAATGAAAGACTGTTTTTA.